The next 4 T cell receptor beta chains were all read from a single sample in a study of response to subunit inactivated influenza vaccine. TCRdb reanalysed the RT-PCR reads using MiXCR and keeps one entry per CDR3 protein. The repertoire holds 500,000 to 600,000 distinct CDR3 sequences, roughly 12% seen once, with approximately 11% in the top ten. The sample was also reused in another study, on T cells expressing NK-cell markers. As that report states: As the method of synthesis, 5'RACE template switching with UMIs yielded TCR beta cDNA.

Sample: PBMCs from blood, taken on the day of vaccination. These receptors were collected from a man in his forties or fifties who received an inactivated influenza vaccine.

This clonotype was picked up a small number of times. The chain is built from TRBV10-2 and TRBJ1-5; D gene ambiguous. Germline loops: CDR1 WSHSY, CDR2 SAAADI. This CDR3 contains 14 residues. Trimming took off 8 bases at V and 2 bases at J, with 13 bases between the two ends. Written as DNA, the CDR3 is TGCGCCAGCGACAACGGGCTAGGCAATCAGCCCCAGCATTTT. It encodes CASDNGLGNQPQHF.

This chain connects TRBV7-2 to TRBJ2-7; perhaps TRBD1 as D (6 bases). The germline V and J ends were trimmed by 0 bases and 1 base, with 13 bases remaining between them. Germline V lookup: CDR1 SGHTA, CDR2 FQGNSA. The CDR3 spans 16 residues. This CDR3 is CASSLAQGGLSYEQYF. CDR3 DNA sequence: TGTGCCAGCAGCTTAGCGCAAGGGGGTCTTTCCTACGAGCAGTACTTC.

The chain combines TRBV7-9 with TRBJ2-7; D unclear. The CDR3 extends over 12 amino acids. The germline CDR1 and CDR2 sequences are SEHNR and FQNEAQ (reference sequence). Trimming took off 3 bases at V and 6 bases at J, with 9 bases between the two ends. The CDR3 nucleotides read TGTGCCAGCAGCTTCTTATTGGGCGAGCAGTACTTC. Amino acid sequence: CASSFLLGEQYF.

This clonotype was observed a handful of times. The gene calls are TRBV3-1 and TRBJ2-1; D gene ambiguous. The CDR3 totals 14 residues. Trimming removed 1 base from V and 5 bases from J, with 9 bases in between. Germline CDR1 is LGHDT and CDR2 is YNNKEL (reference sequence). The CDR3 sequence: CASSQGRRDNEQFF. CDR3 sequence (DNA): TGTGCCAGCAGCCAAGGTAGAAGGGACAATGAGCAGTTCTTC.